The 26 T cell receptor beta chains reported below all come from one sample, sequenced in a study of shared T cell receptors in the human thymus. Clones were sequenced by immunoSEQ multiplex PCR, and TCRdb holds only the in-frame ones, with some missing. Of roughly 660,000 clones in the sample, roughly 90% were seen once. These records were also assigned to another study, of human thymus T cells.

Sequences were obtained from thymocytes. These receptors all stem from a boy less than two years old with a congenital heart defect.

This rearrangement joins TRBV27 to TRBJ1-4; TRBD1 agrees at 8 bases. The V segment lost 6 bases and the J segment 8 bases; nucleotides outside the gene matches: 14. Germline V gives CDR1 MNHEY, CDR2 SMNVEV (reference sequence). CDR3 length equals 16 residues. In DNA, the CDR3 is TGTGCCAGCAGGGAGGGAAGACAGGGGCTCTACGAAAAACTGTTTTTT. Its translation: CASREGRQGLYEKLFF.

The V and J genes are TRBV25-1 and TRBJ2-4; 8 bases fit TRBD1. The CDR3 has 13 residues. Per the germline V gene, CDR1 is MGHDK and CDR2 is SYGVNS. V lost 9 bases, J lost 7 bases, and 8 bases stayed unmatched. The CDR3 nucleotides are TGTGCCAGTCAGGGGGCCGCGGGGAACATTCAGTACTTC. Translation: CASQGAAGNIQYF.

The chain uses TRBV2 and TRBJ2-3; TRBD2 agrees at 11 bases. Per germline, CDR1 SNHLY and CDR2 FYNNEI. V lost 7 bases, J lost 7 bases, and 13 bases stayed unmatched. This CDR3 has 16 residues. CDR3: CASTLYTSGSPHTQYF. The CDR3 DNA follows: TGTGCCAGCACTCTATACACTAGCGGGAGTCCACATACGCAGTATTTT.

V usage is TRBV27 and J usage is TRBJ2-1, with D maybe TRBD2 (5 bases). The CDR3 contains 15 residues. CDR1 and CDR2 (germline): MNHEY, SMNVEV (reference sequence). Trimming took off 6 bases at V and 8 bases at J, with 20 bases between the two ends. In nucleotides, the CDR3 is TGTGCCAGCAGCATCCGGCGGGCTGTGGGCCATGAGCAGTTCTTC. Its protein product is CASSIRRAVGHEQFF.

The chain employs TRBV4-1 and TRBJ2-7; TRBD2 matches at 7 bases. CDR1 and CDR2 from the germline V gene are MGHRA and YSYEKL. After removal of 3 bases from V and 4 bases from J, the junction contained 24 bases not matched to a gene. The CDR3 has 20 residues. The CDR3 DNA follows: TGCGCCAGCAGCCATTCGCGGGAGCCTTCATGGGGGTACGGGTTTTACGAGCAGTACTTC. Translation: CASSHSREPSWGYGFYEQYF.

The chain joins TRBV9 to TRBJ2-7; 9 bases align to TRBD2. Losses at the gene ends were 3 bases for V and 2 bases for J; bases not matched to a gene: 6. The CDR3 extends over 15 amino acids. Germline V gene data show CDR1 as SGDLS and CDR2 as YYNGEE. CDR3 nucleotides: TGTGCCAGCAGCGCAGGACTAGCGTCGACCTACGAGCAGTACTTC. It yields the protein CASSAGLASTYEQYF. Based on the CDR3 plus reference TRBV9 and TRBJ2-7, the full variable domain is DSGVTQTPKHLITATGQRVTLRCSPRSGDLSVYWYQQSLDQGLQFLIQYYNGEERAKGNILERFSAQQFPDLHSELNLSSLELGDSALYFCASSAGLASTYEQYFGPGTRLTVT.

The rearrangement links TRBV6-5 to TRBJ2-3; no definite D call. V lost 2 bases, J lost 6 bases, and 15 bases lay in between. The CDR3 has 15 residues. The V gene's germline CDR1 is MNHEY and CDR2 SVGAGI. The CDR3 coding sequence is TGTGCCAGCAGTTACGGTCTGGGCCCTGGGGATACGCAGTATTTT. Its protein is CASSYGLGPGDTQYF.

The chain couples TRBV28 to TRBJ2-5, with TRBD1 matching over 9 bases. Germline V gene lookup returns CDR1 MDHEN and CDR2 SYDVKM. This CDR3 region has 16 residues. The J segment lost 2 bases and the V segment lost 6 bases, leaving 10 bases of the junction unmatched. CDR3 sequence: CASSLGTGQKQETQYF. For the CDR3, the DNA is TGTGCCAGCAGCCTAGGGACAGGGCAGAAACAAGAGACCCAGTACTTC.

This chain uses TRBV14 with TRBJ2-3, with TRBD1 as a possible D gene (5 bases). This CDR3 spans 17 amino acids. Germline V gene data show CDR1 as SGHDN and CDR2 as FVKESK. V was clipped by 3 bases and J by 0 bases, with 16 bases between them. CDR3 sequence (DNA): TGTGCCAGCAGCCAGAAACAGGCGGTAGTTAGCACAGATACGCAGTATTTT. Translation: CASSQKQAVVSTDTQYF. The full variable domain, in which reference TRBV14 and TRBJ2-3 provide the parts outside the CDR3, is EAGVTQFPSHSVIEKGQTVTLRCDPISGHDNLYWYRRVMGKEIKFLLHFVKESKQDESGMPNNRFLAERTGGTYSTLKVQPAELEDSGVYFCASSQKQAVVSTDTQYFGPGTRLTVL.

This clone appeared once. This chain joins TRBV28 and TRBJ2-7; D gene ambiguous. Trimming stripped 2 bases from V and 0 bases from J, with 8 bases between. Germline CDR1 MDHEN, CDR2 SYDVKM. The CDR3 runs to 14 residues. The CDR3 DNA reads TGTGCCAGCAGTTTAGGCCAGAACTCCTACGAGCAGTACTTC. This encodes CASSLGQNSYEQYF. Supplemented by reference TRBV28 and TRBJ2-7, the full variable domain reads DVKVTQSSRYLVKRTGEKVFLECVQDMDHENMFWYRQDPGLGLRLIYFSYDVKMKEKGDIPEGYSVSREKKERFSLILESASTNQTSMYLCASSLGQNSYEQYFGPGTRLTVT.

The chain recombines TRBV14 with TRBJ2-3; TRBD2 agrees at 12 bases. The J segment lost 8 bases and the V segment lost 1 base, leaving 4 bases of the junction unmatched. CDR3 length: 15 residues. Germline V lookup: CDR1 SGHDN, CDR2 FVKESK. CDR3: CASSQGASGRGTQYF. The CDR3 region has the DNA TGTGCCAGCAGCCAAGGTGCTAGCGGGAGGGGTACGCAGTATTTT.

About this clone: The same CDR3 can be traced to other DNA sequences in this sample. The chain combines TRBV27 with TRBJ2-7; D uncertain. Germline values: CDR1 MNHEY, CDR2 SMNVEV (reference sequence). V lost 6 bases and J 2 bases, leaving 5 bases between the germline ends. CDR3 length equals 11 residues. The CDR3 region has the DNA TGTGCCAGCAGAAGCACCTACGAGCAGTACTTC. Translation: CASRSTYEQYF.

The V call is TRBV15, the J call TRBJ2-3; 12 bases match TRBD2. This CDR3 comprises 16 residues. The V gene end was trimmed by 3 bases and the J gene end by 0 bases; junction bases not matched to a gene: 1. The germline CDR1 and CDR2 sequences are LNHNV and YYDKDF (reference sequence). CDR3 sequence: CATSRTSGSSTDTQYF. The CDR3 nucleotides read TGTGCCACCAGCAGGACTAGCGGGAGTAGCACAGATACGCAGTATTTT. Using reference TRBV15 and TRBJ2-3 for the parts outside the CDR3, the full variable domain is DAMVIQNPRYQVTQFGKPVTLSCSQTLNHNVMYWYQQKSSQAPKLLFHYYDKDFNNEADTPDNFQSRRPNTSFCFLDIRSPGLGDTAMYLCATSRTSGSSTDTQYFGPGTRLTVL.

This clone was detected only a few times. The V call is TRBV5-1, the J call TRBJ2-6, with a tentative D call TRBD2 (6 bases). Between the trimmed V and J ends, which lost 3 bases and 2 bases, there was a span of 9 bases. Germline-derived CDR1 and CDR2 are SGHRS and YFSETQ. This CDR3 has 15 residues. The CDR3 bases are TGCGCCAGCAGCTGTTCGGGAGCTGGGGCCAACGTCCTGACTTTC. Encoded protein: CASSCSGAGANVLTF.

The chain links TRBV29-1 to TRBJ2-6; tentative D call: TRBD2 (6 bases). Germline-derived CDR1 and CDR2 are SQVTM and ANQGSEA. The CDR3 is 15 amino acids. V lost 4 bases, J lost 4 bases, and 14 bases lay in between. CDR3 nucleotides: TGCAGCGTTGGCAGGAGGGTTTTAGGGGCCAACGTCCTGACTTTC. This gives the protein CSVGRRVLGANVLTF.

The chain combines TRBV29-1 with TRBJ2-1; tentatively, D is TRBD1 (6 bases). The CDR3 totals 15 residues. Germline-derived CDR1 and CDR2 are SQVTM and ANQGSEA. With 7 bases removed from V and 9 bases from J, the gap between germline ends came to 25 bases. CDR3 loop: CSAPGPGHLHGEQFF. CDR3 in DNA: TGCAGCGCCCCGGGCCCGGGACATCTACATGGTGAGCAGTTCTTC.

Written as DNA, the CDR3 is TGCGCCAGCAGCCAAGAGAGGCGACTCCCCCCTGGTCCACAAGAGACCCAGTACTTC. Protein sequence: CASSQERRLPPGPQETQYF. The J gene is TRBJ2-5, the V gene TRBV4-3; the D is unclear. The length of the CDR3 is 19 residues. The ends were cut back, 0 bases at V and 2 bases at J, with 22 bases in the middle. Looked up from germline, CDR1 is LGHNA and CDR2 is YSLEER.

This rearrangement joins TRBV11-3 to TRBJ2-2; 8 positions match TRBD2. The V gene's germline CDR1 is SGHNT and CDR2 YENEEA. CDR3 length: 18 residues. The V and J ends lost 0 bases and 7 bases, in that order; junction bases with no gene match: 13. In DNA form, the CDR3 reads TGTGCCAGCAGCTTAGATAGTAGAGCGGGAGACGGGTGCGGGGAGCTGTTTTTT. Protein sequence: CASSLDSRAGDGCGELFF.

The chain combines TRBV28 with TRBJ1-2; D is unclear. V was pared by 3 bases and J by 5 bases, with 13 bases between. CDR1 is MDHEN and CDR2 is SYDVKM in the germline V gene. The CDR3 consists of 14 residues. DNA for the CDR3: TGTGCCAGCAGTTTCCCCTCACACGGGTATGGCTACACCTTC. It is translated as CASSFPSHGYGYTF.

The rearrangement uses TRBV6-1 and TRBJ1-1; the match to TRBD1 covers 9 bases. CDR3 length equals 16 residues. Germline CDR1 is MNHNS and CDR2 is SASEGT. V shed 4 bases and J 0 bases; nucleotides not matched to a gene: 6. The CDR3 coding sequence is TGTGCCAGCAGTGGGGACAGGGAGACCCTGAACACTGAAGCTTTCTTT. It specifies CASSGDRETLNTEAFF.

The table lists this clone with a few counts. The CDR3 sequence is CASSSWTSGSSYNEQFF. DNA for the CDR3: TGTGCCAGCAGCTCCTGGACTAGCGGGAGCTCCTACAATGAGCAGTTCTTC. The genes are TRBV11-2 and TRBJ2-1, with 13 bases that match TRBD2. Germline V gives CDR1 SGHAT, CDR2 FQNNGV. This CDR3 is built from 17 residues. V shed 4 bases, J shed 0 bases, and the junction held 3 bases outside the gene matches. The full variable domain, with the rest looked up from reference TRBV11-2 and TRBJ2-1, is EAGVAQSPRYKIIEKRQSVAFWCNPISGHATLYWYQQILGQGPKLLIQFQNNGVVDDSQLPKDRFSAERLKGVDSTLKIQPAKLEDSAVYLCASSSWTSGSSYNEQFFGPGTRLTVL.

The genes are TRBV4-1 and TRBJ2-7, with 7 bases identical to TRBD2. Germline values: CDR1 MGHRA, CDR2 YSYEKL. The CDR3 contains 17 residues. With V trimmed by 0 bases and J by 3 bases, 11 bases remained unmatched. Here the CDR3 reads CASSQEVGGTGGYEQYF. Here the CDR3 DNA reads TGCGCCAGCAGCCAAGAGGTCGGCGGGACGGGGGGCTACGAGCAGTACTTC.

J is TRBJ2-7 and V is TRBV5-1; TRBD2 aligns across 13 bases. The CDR3 has 13 amino acids. V shed 5 bases, J shed 6 bases, and the junction held 2 bases outside the gene matches. Germline V gene data show CDR1 as SGHRS and CDR2 as YFSETQ. CDR3 in DNA: TGCGCCAGCAGAGGACTAGCGGGAGCCGAGCAGTACTTC. Residues: CASRGLAGAEQYF.

This clone was detected once. V gene TRBV6-1 combines with J gene TRBJ1-5; D gene ambiguous. The germline gives CDR1 MNHNS, CDR2 SASEGT. This CDR3 is built from 13 residues. V was pared by 10 bases and J by 0 bases, with 10 bases between. The CDR3 loop is CATSGYSNQPQHF. In nucleotides, the CDR3 is TGTGCCACCTCGGGGTATAGCAATCAGCCCCAGCATTTT.

The chain carries TRBV30 and TRBJ1-5, with 8 bases matching TRBD1. CDR3 size: 16 residues. Germline CDR1 reads GTSNPN; CDR2 reads SVGIG (reference sequence). V dropped 4 bases and J dropped 4; count of bases not matched to a gene: 12. This CDR3 is CAWKAGGVSGNQPQHF. Here the CDR3 DNA reads TGTGCCTGGAAGGCAGGGGGCGTAAGTGGTAATCAGCCCCAGCATTTT. Based on the CDR3 plus reference TRBV30 and TRBJ1-5, the full variable domain is SQTIHQWPATLVQPVGSPLSLECTVEGTSNPNLYWYRQAAGRGLQLLFYSVGIGQISSEVPQNLSASRPQDRQFILSSKKLLLSDSGFYLCAWKAGGVSGNQPQHFGDGTRLSIL.

This sequence joins TRBV28 and TRBJ1-2; D might be TRBD1 (6 bases). Trimming pared 3 bases from V and 4 bases from J, leaving 12 bases between. Germline V CDR1 and CDR2: MDHEN, SYDVKM. The CDR3 has 14 residues. The CDR3 sequence is CASSLEQGTYGYTF. CDR3 DNA sequence: TGTGCCAGCAGTTTGGAACAGGGTACCTATGGCTACACCTTC.